The entry below gives a single TCR beta chain sequence along with its context. Its antigen is not known. Unmatched junction bases numbered 6, after V lost 5 bases and J lost 2 bases. Germline CDR1 GTSNPN, CDR2 SVGIG (reference sequence). CDR3 size: 15 residues. Researchers ran the PCR with 60 Vbeta and 13 Jbeta primers. In the original processing: The authors later counted some 76 million unique TCR beta chains, around 9.9 million of them shared. The method was immunoSEQ multiplex PCR; TCRdb's version includes in-frame clones alone and lacks a portion of them. V and J calls and clone size are as listed in that table; D and trimming were resolved from the DNA. The data show over 130,000 clones, with 70% to 80% seen just once and approximately 3.7% held by the top ten. The data belong to a study of cytomegalovirus exposure and HLA in healthy donors. Study results and caveats: Through in vitro validation, three CMV-associated chains were shown to be specific for CMV antigens.

Unrecorded immune exposures were likely, despite nominal health at sampling. No CMV serostatus was recorded for this donor. V gene TRBV30 combines with J gene TRBJ1-5; 10 bases are a match to TRBD1. Sequencing was carried out using PBMCs. This TCR derives from a human donor in good health. CDR3 coding DNA: TGTGCCTGGTCACCCGGGACAGGGGGCAATCAGCCCCAGCATTTT. This encodes CAWSPGTGGNQPQHF.